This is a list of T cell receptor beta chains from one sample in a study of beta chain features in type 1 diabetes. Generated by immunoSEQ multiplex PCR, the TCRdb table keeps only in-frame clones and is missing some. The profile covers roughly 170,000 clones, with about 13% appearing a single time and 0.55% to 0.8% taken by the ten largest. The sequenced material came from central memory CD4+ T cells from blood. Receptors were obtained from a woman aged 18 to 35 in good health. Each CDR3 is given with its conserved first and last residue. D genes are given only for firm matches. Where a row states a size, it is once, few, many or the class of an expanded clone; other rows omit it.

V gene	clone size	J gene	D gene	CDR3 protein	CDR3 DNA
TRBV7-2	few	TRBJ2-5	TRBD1	CASGEGTGETQYF	TGTGCCAGCGGAGAGGGGACAGGGGAGACCCAGTACTTC
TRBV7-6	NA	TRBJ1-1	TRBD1	CASSRQGGTPTEAFF	TGTGCCAGCAGCCGACAGGGGGGCACCCCAACTGAAGCTTTCTTT
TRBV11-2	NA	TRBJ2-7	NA	CASSLDAEQPHYEQYF	TGTGCCAGCAGCTTAGATGCCGAACAGCCCCACTACGAGCAGTACTTC
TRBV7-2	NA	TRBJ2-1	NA	CASSLVGTRTNNEQFF	TGTGCCAGCAGCTTAGTCGGGACTCGCACCAACAATGAGCAGTTCTTC
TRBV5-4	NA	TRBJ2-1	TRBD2	CASSLLWTSGSNEQFF	TGTGCCAGCAGCTTATTGTGGACTAGCGGGAGCAATGAGCAGTTCTTC
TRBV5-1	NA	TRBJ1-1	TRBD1	CASSTDRGQKGAFF	TGCGCCAGCAGCACCGACAGGGGGCAAAAAGGGGCTTTCTTT
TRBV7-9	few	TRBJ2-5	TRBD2	CASSSPSGGYETQYF	TGTGCCAGCAGCTCCCCATCGGGGGGTTACGAGACCCAGTACTTC
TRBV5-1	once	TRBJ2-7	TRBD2	CASSSLVGGPHEQYF	TGCGCCAGCAGCAGCTTGGTGGGAGGGCCCCACGAGCAGTACTTC
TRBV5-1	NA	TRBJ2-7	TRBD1	CASSLAQGARNEQYF	TGCGCCAGCAGCTTGGCGCAGGGGGCGCGAAACGAGCAGTACTTC
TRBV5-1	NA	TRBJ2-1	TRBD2	CASSILAGPGGDEQFF	TGCGCCAGCAGCATTTTAGCGGGACCGGGGGGTGATGAGCAGTTCTTC
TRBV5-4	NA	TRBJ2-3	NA	CASSRRQDRTDTQYF	TGTGCCAGCAGCCGTCGACAGGACCGCACAGATACGCAGTATTTT
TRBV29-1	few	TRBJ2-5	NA	CSVEPTQETQYF	TGCAGCGTTGAGCCAACTCAAGAGACCCAGTACTTC
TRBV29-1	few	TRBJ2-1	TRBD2	CSVDRRRDRGRGNEQFF	TGCAGCGTTGATCGGAGAAGGGATCGCGGGAGGGGGAATGAGCAGTTCTTC
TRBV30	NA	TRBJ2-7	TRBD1	CAWMDRGRAYEQYF	TGTGCCTGGATGGACAGGGGTAGGGCCTACGAGCAGTACTTC
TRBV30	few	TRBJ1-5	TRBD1	CAWDVQGNQPQHF	TGTGCCTGGGACGTACAGGGGAACCAGCCCCAGCATTTT
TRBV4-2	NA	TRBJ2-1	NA	CASSQDSYSYNEQFF	TGTGCCAGCAGCCAGGACTCTTACTCCTACAATGAGCAGTTCTTC
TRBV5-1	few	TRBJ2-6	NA	CASSLTGTSGANVLTF	TGCGCCAGCAGCTTAACCGGGACTTCTGGGGCCAACGTCCTGACTTTC
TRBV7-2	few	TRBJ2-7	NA	CASSTARESYEQYF	TGTGCCAGCAGTACAGCTCGAGAAAGCTACGAGCAGTACTTC
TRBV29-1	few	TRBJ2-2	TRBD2	CSARGLAGTGELFF	TGCAGCGCCAGAGGACTAGCGGGGACCGGGGAGCTGTTTTTT
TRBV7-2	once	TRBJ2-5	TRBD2	CASSELGGRVGETQYF	TGTGCCAGCAGTGAACTAGGCGGGAGAGTCGGGGAGACCCAGTACTTC